A selection of T cell receptor beta chains follows, all from one sample in a study of spatial heterogeneity in lung cancer. TCRdb passed the 5' RACE reads through MiXCR, listing each CDR3 protein once. The data hold tens of thousands of distinct CDR3 sequences, with approximately 8.1% observed a single time. Sequencing used PBMCs, obtained at surgery. These receptors all stem from a male donor with early-stage non-small cell lung cancer. Each CDR3 is given with its conserved first and last residue. The D gene is left open where the match is weak. Expanded clones get a size class; other rows say once, few or many, or leave the size out.

size	V	D	J	CDR3	DNA
few	TRBV5-1	TRBD1	TRBJ1-6	CASSVDRGNSPLHF	TGCGCCAGCAGCGTGGACAGGGGCAATTCACCCCTCCACTTT
-	TRBV7-2	TRBD2	TRBJ2-3	CASSLGTSGAGDTQYF	TGTGCCAGCAGCTTAGGGACTAGCGGCGCGGGAGATACGCAGTATTTT
-	TRBV30	TRBD2	TRBJ2-3	CAASGTSGTDTQYF	TGTGCCGCGTCCGGGACTAGCGGCACAGATACGCAGTATTTT
many	TRBV25-1	-	TRBJ1-3	CASLDTYSGNTIYF	TGTGCCAGCCTGGACACCTACTCTGGAAACACCATATATTTT
many	TRBV5-1	TRBD1	TRBJ1-2	CASSLTGEDGYTF	TGCGCCAGCAGCTTAACAGGGGAAGATGGCTACACCTTC
few	TRBV7-3	-	TRBJ2-1	CASSLGSQLYNEQFF	TGTGCCAGCAGCTTAGGTTCACAGTTATACAATGAGCAGTTCTTC
many	TRBV13	TRBD2	TRBJ2-4	CASSLTTSGSDIQYF	TGTGCCAGCAGCCTAACTACTAGCGGGAGTGACATTCAGTACTTC
-	TRBV19	TRBD1	TRBJ1-5	CASRTGQVSNQPQHF	TGTGCCAGTCGGACGGGACAGGTTAGCAATCAGCCCCAGCATTTT
few	TRBV5-5	-	TRBJ1-1	CASSFDGHLNTEAFF	TGTGCCAGCAGCTTTGACGGACATTTGAACACTGAAGCTTTCTTT
many	TRBV20-1	-	TRBJ2-5	CSATSTGTYQETQYF	TGCAGTGCTACCTCGACCGGGACCTACCAAGAGACCCAGTACTTC
many	TRBV3-1	-	TRBJ2-2	CASSQDLAGAGELFF	TGTGCCAGCAGCCAAGATTTGGCAGGGGCCGGGGAGCTGTTTTTT
-	TRBV18	-	TRBJ2-2	CASSPTASGELFF	TGTGCCAGCTCACCAACAGCGTCCGGGGAGCTGTTTTTT
many	TRBV4-1	-	TRBJ1-4	CASSQGLGNEKLFF	TGCGCCAGCAGCCAAGGACTTGGGAATGAAAAACTGTTTTTT
medium-sized	TRBV7-2	-	TRBJ1-5	CASSPDRGPQHF	TGTGCCAGCAGCCCGGATCGGGGGCCCCAGCATTTT
-	TRBV5-1	TRBD1	TRBJ2-3	CASSQRGTGVADTQYF	TGCGCCAGCAGCCAGCGGGGGACAGGGGTGGCAGATACGCAGTATTTT
few	TRBV29-1	-	TRBJ2-5	CSVEISQETQYF	TGCAGCGTTGAAATCAGTCAAGAGACCCAGTACTTC
few	TRBV29-1	TRBD2	TRBJ2-7	CSVSGTSGRTSYEQYF	TGCAGCGTCTCCGGGACTAGCGGGAGAACGAGCTACGAGCAGTACTTC
many	TRBV6-2/TRBV6-3	TRBD1	TRBJ2-1	CASSYPRDRGRDEQFF	TGTGCCAGCAGTTATCCCCGGGACAGGGGGCGCGATGAGCAGTTCTTC
few	TRBV14	-	TRBJ2-7	CASSQISRDTFSGPYEQYF	TGTGCCAGCAGCCAGATTAGCCGGGACACCTTCTCTGGCCCCTACGAGCAGTACTTC
-	TRBV18	-	TRBJ1-1	CASSRAADLMGNTEAFF	TGTGCCAGCTCCCGAGCAGCGGATCTAATGGGGAACACTGAAGCTTTCTTT
many	TRBV12-3/TRBV12-4	TRBD2	TRBJ2-1	CASSFISGTYNEQFF	TGTGCCAGCAGTTTTATTAGCGGGACGTACAATGAGCAGTTCTTC
-	TRBV11-2	-	TRBJ2-3	CASSLYAGTSTDTQYF	TGTGCCAGCAGCTTATATGCTGGAACTAGCACAGATACGCAGTATTTT
-	TRBV18	-	TRBJ2-7	CASSPARANSYEQYF	TGTGCCAGCTCACCAGCAAGGGCCAACTCCTACGAGCAGTACTTC
many	TRBV2	-	TRBJ1-1	CASNTLSNTEAFF	TGTGCCAGCAATACGCTCTCGAACACTGAAGCTTTCTTT
-	TRBV5-1	TRBD2	TRBJ2-5	CASSLVPLAQETQYF	TGCGCCAGCAGCTTGGTTCCACTAGCGCAAGAGACCCAGTACTTC
-	TRBV6-1	-	TRBJ2-7	CASIPTSGFYEQYF	TGTGCCAGCATCCCTACCTCAGGGTTCTACGAGCAGTACTTC
many	TRBV19	TRBD1	TRBJ1-2	CASSIEWTGNGYTF	TGTGCCAGTAGTATAGAATGGACAGGGAATGGCTACACCTTC
few	TRBV20-1	TRBD1	TRBJ2-1	CSANPWTGTHNEQFF	TGCAGTGCAAATCCGTGGACAGGGACCCACAATGAGCAGTTCTTC
many	TRBV15	-	TRBJ2-1	CATSIRDSGMQFF	TGTGCCACCAGCATCCGGGACTCCGGAATGCAGTTCTTC
many	TRBV18	TRBD1	TRBJ1-1	CASFRGLDTEAFF	TGTGCCAGCTTCAGGGGGCTTGACACTGAAGCTTTCTTT
many	TRBV12-3/TRBV12-4	-	TRBJ1-1	CASSLAVNTEAFF	TGTGCCAGCAGTTTGGCCGTGAACACTGAAGCTTTCTTT
many	TRBV6-6	-	TRBJ2-2	CASSPGQGELFF	TGTGCCAGCAGCCCAGGACAGGGGGAGCTGTTTTTT
few	TRBV7-3	TRBD2	TRBJ2-1	CASSLEGGPGHEQFF	TGTGCCAGCAGCTTAGAGGGAGGGCCGGGGCATGAGCAGTTCTTC
many	TRBV29-1	TRBD1	TRBJ1-2	CSVEDQGGQGFNNYGYTF	TGCAGCGTTGAAGATCAAGGAGGACAGGGTTTTAATAACTATGGCTACACCTTC
many	TRBV6-6	-	TRBJ2-7	CASSLRGVSYEQYF	TGTGCCAGCAGTCTCAGGGGGGTCTCCTACGAGCAGTACTTC
many	TRBV7-9	TRBD1	TRBJ2-4	CASTQTDRPLIQYF	TGTGCCAGCACCCAGACGGACAGGCCCCTCATTCAGTACTTC
many	TRBV27	-	TRBJ2-3	CASSSSWDTQYF	TGTGCCAGCAGTTCCTCATGGGATACGCAGTATTTT
few	TRBV6-5	-	TRBJ2-5	CASSSDTGETQYF	TGTGCCAGCAGCTCGGACACGGGGGAGACCCAGTACTTC
many	TRBV7-9	-	TRBJ2-7	CASSRTEVSYEQYF	TGTGCCAGCAGCCGAACCGAAGTTTCCTACGAGCAGTACTTC
few	TRBV7-9	-	TRBJ2-3	CASSLDPAKTDTQYF	TGTGCCAGCAGCTTAGACCCGGCGAAGACAGATACGCAGTATTTT
many	TRBV3-1	-	TRBJ1-1	CASSLRRGSTEAFF	TGTGCCAGCAGCCTAAGGCGGGGGAGCACTGAAGCTTTCTTT
many	TRBV5-1	TRBD2	TRBJ2-6	CASSSAGLAGVSGANVLTF	TGCGCCAGCAGCTCGGCCGGACTAGCGGGAGTCTCCGGGGCCAACGTCCTGACTTTC